The 17 T cell receptor beta chains presented below share a single source sample, sequenced in a study of blood T cell repertoires in COVID-19. Sequencing was performed with immunoSEQ multiplex PCR; in TCRdb, only in-frame clones are kept and a portion is missing. The table shows some 96,000 clones, with around 81% occurring only once. The sample taken for sequencing was peripheral blood. These receptors originate from a man aged 45 to 65 with active or convalescent COVID-19.

J is TRBJ1-1 and V is TRBV11-3, with D possibly TRBD1 on 5 matching bases. CDR3 length: 13 amino acids. The V end was cut by 5 bases, the J end by 0 bases, with 7 bases between. Germline V gene data show CDR1 as SGHNT and CDR2 as YENEEA. The CDR3 here is CASSTTVNTEAFF. The CDR3, as DNA: TGTGCCAGCAGCACGACAGTGAACACTGAAGCTTTCTTT.

This chain joins TRBV5-5 and TRBJ2-3; 8 nucleotides align to TRBD1. This CDR3 contains 15 residues. The ends lost 4 bases at V and 8 bases at J; junction bases unmatched: 12. The germline gives CDR1 SGHKS, CDR2 YYEKEE (reference sequence). CDR3 nucleotides: TGTGCCAGCAGCCCCCGGGGACAGGCCGTGGGTACGCAGTATTTT. Residues: CASSPRGQAVGTQYF.

This chain connects TRBV11-2 to TRBJ2-7, with a weak D call TRBD2 (5 bases). The V end lost 0 bases, the J end lost 6 bases, and 15 bases lay between the germline ends. The CDR3 sequence is 15 residues long. Germline-derived CDR1 and CDR2 are SGHAT and FQNNGV. The CDR3 nucleotides read TGTGCCAGCAGCTTAGACCCCGGGATACCGGGCGAGCAGTACTTC. Translating it yields CASSLDPGIPGEQYF.

The gene calls are TRBV6-1 and TRBJ2-7; D ambiguous. The CDR3 spans 13 residues. CDR1 MNHNS and CDR2 SASEGT come from the germline V gene. The V and J ends lost 2 bases and 3 bases respectively, with 8 bases between them. The CDR3 nucleotides read TGTGCCAGCAGTGAATCCCATTTCTACGAGCAGTACTTC. This codes for CASSESHFYEQYF.

J is TRBJ2-7 and V is TRBV5-6; 14 positions match TRBD2. This CDR3 has 15 residues. The J segment lost 9 bases and the V segment lost 3 bases, leaving 8 bases of the junction unmatched. Per germline, CDR1 SGHDT and CDR2 YYEEEE. As DNA, the CDR3 is TGTGCCAGCAGCTCGGGACTAGCGGGAGACTCTGGGCAGTACTTC. Encoded protein: CASSSGLAGDSGQYF.

This chain joins TRBV3-1 (or the pseudogene TRBV3-2) and TRBJ1-1; perhaps TRBD1 as D (6 bases). V was clipped by 6 bases and J by 3 bases, with 11 bases between them. Germline V gene sequence: CDR1 LGHDT, CDR2 YNNKEL (reference sequence). The CDR3 extends over 13 amino acids. CDR3 nucleotides: TGTGCCAGCAGTGAGGGGACATACACTGAAGCTTTCTTT. It yields the protein CASSEGTYTEAFF.

This clone was detected once. The chain combines TRBV4-2 with TRBJ2-6; 7 positions match TRBD1. Germline V CDR1 and CDR2: LGHNA, YNFKEQ. V trimming: 4 bases; J trimming: 2 bases; junction bases outside the gene matches: 14. CDR3 length: 19 residues. For the CDR3, the DNA is TGTGCCAGCAGCCTCGACTTGGCAGGGGGAATGGCTGGGGCCAACGTCCTGACTTTC. Its translation: CASSLDLAGGMAGANVLTF.

This chain uses TRBV28 with TRBJ1-1; D perhaps matches TRBD1 (5 bases). The CDR3 spans 15 residues. The germline V gene has CDR1 MDHEN and CDR2 SYDVKM. V was shortened by 3 bases and J by 11 bases, with 22 bases between the two germline ends. CDR3 coding DNA: TGTGCCAGCAGTTTCGGGGGGTTGGTTGGTAATAGGGCTTTCTTT. Translation: CASSFGGLVGNRAFF.

In its sample, this clone was seen once. The chain combines TRBV29-1 with TRBJ1-5; 8 nucleotides align to TRBD1. CDR1 SQVTM and CDR2 ANQGSEA come from the germline V gene. The CDR3 is 14 residues long. Trimming cost V 3 bases and J 8 bases; bases outside gene matches: 9. In nucleotides, the CDR3 is TGCAGCGTTGAGGGGGACAGGTTGGGGGAGCCCCAGCATTTT. This encodes CSVEGDRLGEPQHF.

The chain uses TRBV5-1 and TRBJ1-2, with D possibly being TRBD1 (6 bases). The CDR3 contains 15 residues. CDR1 is SGHRS, CDR2 YFSETQ, per germline. V was cut by 0 bases and J by 0 bases, with 9 bases left in between. CDR3 bases: TGCGCCAGCAGCTTGGCAGGGGAATCTAACTATGGCTACACCTTC. It specifies CASSLAGESNYGYTF.

The rearrangement links TRBV2 to TRBJ2-6, with 7 bases that match TRBD1. The length of the CDR3 is 14 residues. The germline gives CDR1 SNHLY, CDR2 FYNNEI. Unmatched junction bases numbered 4, after V lost 11 bases and J lost 0 bases. As DNA, the CDR3 is TGTGCCGGGACAGCGAGCTCTGGGGCCAACGTCCTGACTTTC. Translated, it gives CAGTASSGANVLTF. Variable domain in full (rest from reference TRBV2 and TRBJ2-6): EPEVTQTPSHQVTQMGQEVILRCVPISNHLYFYWYRQILGQKVEFLVSFYNNEISEKSEIFDDQFSVERPDGSNFTLKIRSTKLEDSAMYFCAGTASSGANVLTFGAGSRLTVL.

This chain connects TRBV23-1 to TRBJ2-6; perhaps TRBD2 as D (5 bases). TRBV23-1 is annotated as an ORF whose role is uncertain. V lost 7 bases and J lost 0, with 16 bases in between. The length of the CDR3 is 17 residues. The CDR3 loop is CASTKTGLSSGANVLTF. Written as DNA, the CDR3 is TGCGCCAGCACAAAAACCGGACTGTCCTCTGGGGCCAACGTCCTGACTTTC.

This clone has a handful of counts. The V call is TRBV4-1, the J call TRBJ2-7; 7 nucleotides match TRBD2. With V trimmed by 0 bases and J by 4 bases, 6 bases remained unmatched. The CDR3 is 15 amino acids. Germline CDR1 reads MGHRA; CDR2 reads YSYEKL. In DNA form, the CDR3 reads TGCGCCAGCAGCCAAGACCGACTAGCAGAGTACGAGCAGTACTTC. Protein: CASSQDRLAEYEQYF.

This clone turned up a few times. The chain employs TRBV11-2 and TRBJ1-1, with TRBD1 as a possible D gene (6 bases). Germline CDR1 and CDR2: SGHAT and FQNNGV. The CDR3 consists of 13 residues. With 6 bases removed from V and 4 bases from J, the gap between germline ends came to 12 bases. In nucleotides, the CDR3 is TGTGCCAGCAGTCCAGGGGTATTCACTGAAGCTTTCTTT. Encoded protein: CASSPGVFTEAFF.

V gene TRBV9 combines with J gene TRBJ2-3; TRBD1 is a possible D gene (6 bases). V lost 4 bases to trimming and J lost 4 bases, with 13 bases between them. CDR1 and CDR2 from the germline V gene are SGDLS and YYNGEE. CDR3 length: 14 residues. CDR3 region: CASSSRQAADTQYF. Here the CDR3 DNA reads TGTGCCAGCAGCTCACGACAGGCGGCAGATACGCAGTATTTT.

The rearrangement uses TRBV2 and TRBJ2-3, with TRBD2 matching 12 bases. The CDR3 is 15 residues long. With 3 bases clipped from V and 5 bases from J, the junction kept 3 bases outside the gene matches. Germline CDR1 SNHLY, CDR2 FYNNEI. The CDR3 reads CASSELAGGVDTQYF. As DNA, the CDR3 is TGTGCCAGCAGTGAGCTAGCGGGAGGGGTAGATACGCAGTATTTT.

The sample holds one count of this clone. The gene calls are TRBV5-1 and TRBJ1-1; 8 bases match TRBD1. The CDR3 has 14 residues. Germline CDR1 is SGHRS and CDR2 is YFSETQ. The J segment lost 3 bases and the V segment lost 0 bases, leaving 1 base of the junction unmatched. In DNA form, the CDR3 reads TGCGCCAGCAGCTTGGTACAGGGGGACACTGAAGCTTTCTTT. Translation gives CASSLVQGDTEAFF.